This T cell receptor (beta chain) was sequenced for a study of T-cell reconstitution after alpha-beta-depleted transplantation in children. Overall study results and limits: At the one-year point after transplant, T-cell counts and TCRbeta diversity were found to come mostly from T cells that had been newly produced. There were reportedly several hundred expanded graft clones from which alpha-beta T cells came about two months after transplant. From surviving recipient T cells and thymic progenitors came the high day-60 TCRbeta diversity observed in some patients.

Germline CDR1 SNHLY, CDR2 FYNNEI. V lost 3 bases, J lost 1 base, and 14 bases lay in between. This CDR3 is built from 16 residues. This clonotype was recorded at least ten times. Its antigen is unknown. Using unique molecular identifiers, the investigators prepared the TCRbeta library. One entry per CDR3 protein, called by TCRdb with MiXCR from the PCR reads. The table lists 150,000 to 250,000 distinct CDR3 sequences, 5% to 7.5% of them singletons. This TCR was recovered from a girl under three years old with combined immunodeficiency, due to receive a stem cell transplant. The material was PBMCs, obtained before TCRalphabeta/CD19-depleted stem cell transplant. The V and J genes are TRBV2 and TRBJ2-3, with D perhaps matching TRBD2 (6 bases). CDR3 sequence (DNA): TGTGCCAGCAGTGAGGAGGGGACGGTCGGCACAGATACGCAGTATTTT. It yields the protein CASSEEGTVGTDTQYF.